A single sample is the source of the 7 T cell receptor beta chains below, sequenced in a study of T cells after yellow fever vaccination. MiXCR was run by TCRdb on the 5' RACE reads, yielding one entry per CDR3 protein. The sample has under 600,000 distinct CDR3 sequences; about 13% are singletons. The starting material was PBMCs, obtained on the day of the yellow fever booster vaccination. The source is a man in his thirties or forties who received the YFV17D yellow fever vaccine.

The rearrangement links TRBV24-1 to TRBJ2-3, with 13 positions matching TRBD2. This CDR3 is 19 amino acids long. Germline V CDR1 and CDR2: KGHDR, SFDVKD. With 5 bases clipped from V and 1 base from J, the junction kept 11 bases outside the gene matches. This CDR3 reads CATSGGGLAGTLGTDTQYF. CDR3 in DNA: TGTGCCACCAGTGGCGGGGGACTAGCGGGAACCTTGGGCACAGATACGCAGTATTTT.

This clonotype has a count of ten or more. This chain links TRBV19 with TRBJ2-7, with 10 positions matching TRBD1. CDR1 and CDR2 from the germline V gene are LNHDA and SQIVND (reference sequence). V shed 9 bases and J 2 bases; nucleotides not matched to a gene: 4. This CDR3 region has 13 residues. CDR3 protein: CASSGTGAYEQYF. DNA for the CDR3: TGTGCCAGCTCCGGGACAGGGGCCTACGAGCAGTACTTC.

The V call is TRBV10-1, the J call TRBJ2-5, with 7 positions matching TRBD2. J was trimmed by 3 bases and V by 2 bases; bases with no gene match: 3. This CDR3 contains 14 residues. In germline, CDR1 is WNHNN, CDR2 SYGVQD (reference sequence). DNA for the CDR3: TGCGCCAGCAGTGAGAGCGGGGAGAAAGAGACCCAGTACTTC. This codes for CASSESGEKETQYF.

The J gene is TRBJ2-1, the V gene TRBV11-3, with D perhaps TRBD1 (6 bases). V gave up 3 bases and J gave up 6 bases, with 18 bases separating them. Germline V lookup: CDR1 SGHNT, CDR2 YENEEA. The CDR3 runs 16 residues. For the CDR3, the DNA is TGTGCCAGCAGCTTCCAGGGGCGATCGTCGATCAATGAGCAGTTCTTC. It yields the protein CASSFQGRSSINEQFF.

In this sample, this clonotype turned up a few times. The J gene is TRBJ2-3, the V gene TRBV10-3, with 7 bases identical to TRBD2. Germline assignment: CDR1 ENHRY and CDR2 SYGVKD. Trimming took 2 bases from V and 1 from J; bases not matched to a gene: 0. CDR3 size: 14 residues. CDR3 amino acids: CAISETSGTDTQYF. The CDR3 nucleotides are TGTGCCATCAGTGAGACTAGCGGCACAGATACGCAGTATTTT.

This clonotype appeared a few times. This chain uses TRBV25-1 with TRBJ2-2; D perhaps matches TRBD1 (6 bases). V was cut by 1 base and J by 0 bases, with 15 bases left in between. Germline lookup yields CDR1 MGHDK and CDR2 SYGVNS. The CDR3 is 18 residues long. CDR3 loop: CASSEWWDTPSNTGELFF. CDR3 nucleotides: TGTGCCAGCAGTGAATGGTGGGACACCCCCTCGAACACCGGGGAGCTGTTTTTT.

V is TRBV10-3 and J is TRBJ2-2; TRBD2 agrees at 10 bases. The CDR3 length is 16 residues. The germline gives CDR1 ENHRY, CDR2 SYGVKD. V trimming: 6 bases; J trimming: 0 bases; junction bases outside the gene matches: 4. CDR3 nucleotide sequence: TGTGCCATCAGACCCGGACTAGCGGCGAACACCGGGGAGCTGTTTTTT. It translates to CAIRPGLAANTGELFF.